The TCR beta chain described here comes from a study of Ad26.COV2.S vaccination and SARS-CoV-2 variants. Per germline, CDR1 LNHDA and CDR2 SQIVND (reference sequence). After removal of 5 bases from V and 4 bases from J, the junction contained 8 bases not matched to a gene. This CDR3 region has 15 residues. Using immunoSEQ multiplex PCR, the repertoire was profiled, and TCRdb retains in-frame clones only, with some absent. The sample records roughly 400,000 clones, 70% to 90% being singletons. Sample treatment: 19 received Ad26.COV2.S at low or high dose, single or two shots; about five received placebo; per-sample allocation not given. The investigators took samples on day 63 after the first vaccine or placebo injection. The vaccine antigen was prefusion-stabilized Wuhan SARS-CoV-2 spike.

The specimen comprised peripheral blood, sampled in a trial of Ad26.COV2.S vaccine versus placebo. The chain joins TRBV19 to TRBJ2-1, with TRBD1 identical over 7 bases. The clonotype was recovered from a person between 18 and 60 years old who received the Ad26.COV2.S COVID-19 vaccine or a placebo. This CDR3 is CASSPDRSIYNEQFF. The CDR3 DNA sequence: TGTGCCAGTAGTCCGGACAGGAGCATATACAATGAGCAGTTCTTC. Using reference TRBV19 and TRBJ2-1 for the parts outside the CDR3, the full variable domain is DGGITQSPKYLFRKEGQNVTLSCEQNLNHDAMYWYRQDPGQGLRLIYYSQIVNDFQKGDIAEGYSVSREKKESFPLTVTSAQKNPTAFYLCASSPDRSIYNEQFFGPGTRLTVL.